This T cell receptor (beta chain) derives from a study of graft-versus-host responses after intestinal transplantation. This CDR3 is 16 amino acids long. With V trimmed by 3 bases and J by 5 bases, 7 bases remained unmatched. The germline gives CDR1 ENHRY, CDR2 SYGVKD. The table came from immunoSEQ multiplex PCR; TCRdb's copy has only in-frame clones and leaves some out. The table records around 24,000 clones, roughly four fifths of them present only once. Worth noting for this clone: Its antigen is still unknown.

This specimen was unstimulated CD8+ T cells sorted from spleen or lymph node cells, taken before transplant. This sequence was found in a human donor who was the organ donor for an intestinal transplant. V is TRBV10-3 and J is TRBJ2-5; TRBD2 matches at 12 bases. The CDR3 spells CAISDSASGGEETQYF. In DNA, the CDR3 is TGTGCCATCAGTGACTCGGCTAGCGGGGGGGAGGAGACCCAGTACTTC.